The clone carrying this T cell receptor beta chain was seen just once. Its antigen remains unidentified. The sample belongs to a study of T cell responses to AZD1222 COVID-19 vaccine. Across the study: Second doses at about 4 or about 12 weeks were pooled.

General study results and limits: Seropositive AZD1222 recipients at baseline numbered only five to seven. Along spike, vaccine-associated CD4 TCRs were found throughout, with dominance at 160-218 and 743-854.

Profiled with immunoSEQ multiplex PCR; TCRdb holds only in-frame clones, not every one. Of about 100,000 clones detected, 70% to 90% appear once; the ten largest clones hold less than 3.5%. The receptor was isolated from an adult in good health. Material: peripheral blood, obtained on day 0 of AZD1222 vaccination.

DNA of the CDR3: TGTGCCAGCAGGGCAGGGGTAAACAATGAGCAGTTCTTC. It yields the protein CASRAGVNNEQFF. This chain connects TRBV27 to TRBJ2-1, with D perhaps matching TRBD1 (6 bases). This CDR3 has 13 residues. V lost 6 bases to trimming and J lost 5 bases, with 11 bases between them. In germline, CDR1 is MNHEY, CDR2 SMNVEV (reference sequence).